This TCR beta chain was sequenced in a study of T cells in Graves' hyperthyroidism and ophthalmopathy. This clonotype has just a few counts. Antigen: not known. Fresh peripheral blood, roughly 9.8 ml of it, supplied the PBMCs. Germline values: CDR1 SGHNT, CDR2 YYREEE (reference sequence). V was pared by 4 bases and J by 7 bases, with 13 bases of the junction left unmatched. This CDR3 comprises 18 residues. General observations from the study: The model identified upcoming ophthalmopathy a median 6.5 months ahead of onset.

Template material for amplifying TCR beta CDR3 regions consisted of RNA transcripts. The HTBI primer set was used in a first-round RT-PCR of the TCR CDR3. TCRdb redid the calling of the multiplex PCR reads with MiXCR, one entry per CDR3 protein. The sample has about 680,000 distinct CDR3 sequences, over 35% seen once. Specimen: blood. This sequence was found in a woman aged 40 to 50 with Graves' hyperthyroidism. The chain joins TRBV5-4 to TRBJ2-5; TRBD2 matches 16 bases. Here the CDR3 reads CASSPGLAGGADRRTQYF. DNA for the CDR3: TGTGCCAGCAGCCCGGGACTAGCGGGGGGGGCGGATCGTAGGACCCAGTACTTC.